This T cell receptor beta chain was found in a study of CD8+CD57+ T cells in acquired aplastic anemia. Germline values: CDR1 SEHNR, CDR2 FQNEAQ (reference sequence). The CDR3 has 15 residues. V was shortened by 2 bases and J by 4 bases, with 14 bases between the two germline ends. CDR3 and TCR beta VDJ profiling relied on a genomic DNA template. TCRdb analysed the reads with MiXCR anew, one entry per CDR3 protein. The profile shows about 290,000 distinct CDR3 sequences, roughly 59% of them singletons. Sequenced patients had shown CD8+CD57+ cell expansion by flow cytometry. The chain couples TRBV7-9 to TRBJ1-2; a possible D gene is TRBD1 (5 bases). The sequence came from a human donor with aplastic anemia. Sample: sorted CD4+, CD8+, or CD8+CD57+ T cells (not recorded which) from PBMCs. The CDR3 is CASSLSTGTGYGYTF. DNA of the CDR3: TGTGCCAGCAGCTTAAGCACCGGGACGGGCTATGGCTACACCTTC.